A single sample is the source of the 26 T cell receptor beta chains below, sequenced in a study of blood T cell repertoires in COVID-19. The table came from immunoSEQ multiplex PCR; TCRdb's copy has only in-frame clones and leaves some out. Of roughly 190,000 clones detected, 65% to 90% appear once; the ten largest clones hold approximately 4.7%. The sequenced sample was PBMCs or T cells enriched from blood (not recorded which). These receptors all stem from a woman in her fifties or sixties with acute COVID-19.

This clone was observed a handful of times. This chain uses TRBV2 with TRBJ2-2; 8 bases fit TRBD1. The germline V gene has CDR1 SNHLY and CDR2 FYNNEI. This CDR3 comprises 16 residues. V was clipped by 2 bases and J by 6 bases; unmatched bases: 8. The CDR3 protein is CASSELGQGFPGELFF. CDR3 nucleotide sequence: TGTGCCAGCAGTGAACTCGGACAGGGCTTTCCCGGGGAGCTGTTTTTT. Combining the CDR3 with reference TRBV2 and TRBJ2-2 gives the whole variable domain EPEVTQTPSHQVTQMGQEVILRCVPISNHLYFYWYRQILGQKVEFLVSFYNNEISEKSEIFDDQFSVERPDGSNFTLKIRSTKLEDSAMYFCASSELGQGFPGELFFGEGSRLTVL.

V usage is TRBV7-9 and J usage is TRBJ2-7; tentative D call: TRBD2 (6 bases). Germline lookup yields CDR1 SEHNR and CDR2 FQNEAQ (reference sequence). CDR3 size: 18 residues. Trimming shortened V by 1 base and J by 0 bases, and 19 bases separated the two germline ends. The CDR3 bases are TGTGCCAGCAGCTTAGAATATGGGATAGCGGTCAGCTCCTACGAGCAGTACTTC. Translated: CASSLEYGIAVSSYEQYF.

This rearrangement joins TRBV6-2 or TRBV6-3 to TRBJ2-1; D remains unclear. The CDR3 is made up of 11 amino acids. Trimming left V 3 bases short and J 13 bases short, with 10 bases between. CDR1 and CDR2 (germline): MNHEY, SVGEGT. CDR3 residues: CASSYLGIQFF. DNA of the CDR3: TGTGCCAGCAGTTATTTGGGCATACAGTTCTTC.

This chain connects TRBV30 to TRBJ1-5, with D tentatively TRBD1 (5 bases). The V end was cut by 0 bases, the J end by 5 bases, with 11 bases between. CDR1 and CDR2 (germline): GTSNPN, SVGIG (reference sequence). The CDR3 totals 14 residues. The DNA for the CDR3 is TGTGCCTGGAGTGTAGGGGATCGCGATCAGCCCCAGCATTTT. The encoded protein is CAWSVGDRDQPQHF.

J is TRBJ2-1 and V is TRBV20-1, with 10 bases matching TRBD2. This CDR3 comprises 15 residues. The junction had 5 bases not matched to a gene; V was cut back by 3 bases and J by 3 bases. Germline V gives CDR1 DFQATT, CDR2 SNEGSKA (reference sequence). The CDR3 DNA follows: TGCAGTGCTAGTCCGCTAGCGGGGGACTACAATGAGCAGTTCTTC. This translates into CSASPLAGDYNEQFF.

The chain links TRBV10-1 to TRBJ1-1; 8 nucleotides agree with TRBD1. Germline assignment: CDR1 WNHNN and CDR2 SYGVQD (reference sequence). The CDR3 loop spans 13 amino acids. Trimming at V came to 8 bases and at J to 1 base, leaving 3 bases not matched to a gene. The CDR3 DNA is TGCGCCAGCCAGGGACAGGCGAACACTGAAGCTTTCTTT. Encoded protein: CASQGQANTEAFF.

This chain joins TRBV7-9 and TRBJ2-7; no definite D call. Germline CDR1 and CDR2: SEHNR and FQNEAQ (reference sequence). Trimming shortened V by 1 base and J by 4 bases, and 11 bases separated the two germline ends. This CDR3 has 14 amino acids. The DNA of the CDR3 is TGTGCCAGCAGCTTAGGTGAGGCTTCGTACGAGCAGTACTTC. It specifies CASSLGEASYEQYF.

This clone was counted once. The CDR3 sequence: CASSFGLGGTDTQYF. In DNA form, the CDR3 reads TGTGCCAGCAGCTTCGGACTAGGGGGAACAGATACGCAGTATTTT. The genes are TRBV7-2 and TRBJ2-3, with D tentatively TRBD2 (7 bases). This CDR3 contains 15 residues. Germline CDR1 and CDR2: SGHTA and FQGNSA. V was cut by 3 bases and J by 3 bases, with 13 bases left in between.

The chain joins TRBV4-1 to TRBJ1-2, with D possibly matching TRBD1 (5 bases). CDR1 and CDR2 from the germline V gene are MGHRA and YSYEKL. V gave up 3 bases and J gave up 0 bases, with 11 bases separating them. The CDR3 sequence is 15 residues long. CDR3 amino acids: CASSHRQLANYGYTF. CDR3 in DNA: TGCGCCAGCAGCCACCGACAGCTCGCTAACTATGGCTACACCTTC.

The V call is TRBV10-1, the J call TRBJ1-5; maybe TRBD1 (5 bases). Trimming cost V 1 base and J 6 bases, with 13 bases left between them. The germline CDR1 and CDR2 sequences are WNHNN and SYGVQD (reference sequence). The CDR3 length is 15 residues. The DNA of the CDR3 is TGCGCCAGCAGTGAGTTTGGCAGGGAAAGTCAGCCCCAGCATTTT. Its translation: CASSEFGRESQPQHF.

CDR3 nucleotide sequence: TGTGCCAGCTCACCACGGTCACAGGGGCTAGGGAACACTGAAGCTTTCTTT. Translation gives CASSPRSQGLGNTEAFF. The V and J genes are TRBV18 and TRBJ1-1; 7 positions match TRBD1. The CDR3 runs to 17 residues. The V and J ends lost 1 base and 1 base, in that order; junction bases with no gene match: 9. Germline V gives CDR1 KGHSH, CDR2 LQKENI.

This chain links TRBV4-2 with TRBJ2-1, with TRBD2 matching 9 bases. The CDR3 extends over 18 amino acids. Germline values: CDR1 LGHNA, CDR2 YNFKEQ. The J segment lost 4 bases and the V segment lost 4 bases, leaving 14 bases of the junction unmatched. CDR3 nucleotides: TGTGCCAGCAGCCGGGACGTCTACAGGCTAGCGGGATACAATGAGCAGTTCTTC. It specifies CASSRDVYRLAGYNEQFF.

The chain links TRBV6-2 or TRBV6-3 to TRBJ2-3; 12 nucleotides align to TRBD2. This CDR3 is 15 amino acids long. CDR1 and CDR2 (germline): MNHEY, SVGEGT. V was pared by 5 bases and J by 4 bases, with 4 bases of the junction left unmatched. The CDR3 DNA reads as TGTGCCAGCAGTGGTCTAGCGGGGGGGCCAGATACGCAGTATTTT. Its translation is CASSGLAGGPDTQYF.

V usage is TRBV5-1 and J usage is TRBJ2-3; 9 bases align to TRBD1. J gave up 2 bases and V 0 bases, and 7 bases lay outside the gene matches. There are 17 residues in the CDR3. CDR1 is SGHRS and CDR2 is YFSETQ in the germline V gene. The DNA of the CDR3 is TGCGCCAGCAGCTTGGGTCGGGACAGGGTGGCCACAGATACGCAGTATTTT. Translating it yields CASSLGRDRVATDTQYF.

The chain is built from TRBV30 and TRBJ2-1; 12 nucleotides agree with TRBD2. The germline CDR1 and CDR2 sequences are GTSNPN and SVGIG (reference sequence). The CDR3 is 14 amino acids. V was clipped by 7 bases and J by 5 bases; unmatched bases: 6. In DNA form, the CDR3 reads TGTGCCTTGCTAGCGGGGGGGCACCACAATGAGCAGTTCTTC. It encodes CALLAGGHHNEQFF.

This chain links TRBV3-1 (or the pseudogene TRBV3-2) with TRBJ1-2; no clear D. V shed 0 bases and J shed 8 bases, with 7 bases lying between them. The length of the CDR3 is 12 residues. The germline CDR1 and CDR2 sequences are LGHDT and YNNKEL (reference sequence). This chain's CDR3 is CASSQDTGGYTF. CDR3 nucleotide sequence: TGTGCCAGCAGCCAAGATACCGGGGGCTACACCTTC.

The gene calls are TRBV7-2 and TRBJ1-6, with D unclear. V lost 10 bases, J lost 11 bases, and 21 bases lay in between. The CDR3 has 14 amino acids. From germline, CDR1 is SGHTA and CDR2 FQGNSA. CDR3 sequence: CATKSGAEVPPLHF. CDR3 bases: TGTGCCACCAAGTCAGGAGCGGAGGTGCCACCCCTCCACTTT.

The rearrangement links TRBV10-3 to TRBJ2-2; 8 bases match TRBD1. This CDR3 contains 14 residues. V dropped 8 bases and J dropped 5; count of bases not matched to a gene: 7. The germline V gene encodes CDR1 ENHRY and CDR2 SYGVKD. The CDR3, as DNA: TGTGCCATCCGGGACAGGAGGAATACCGGGGAGCTGTTTTTT. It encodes CAIRDRRNTGELFF.

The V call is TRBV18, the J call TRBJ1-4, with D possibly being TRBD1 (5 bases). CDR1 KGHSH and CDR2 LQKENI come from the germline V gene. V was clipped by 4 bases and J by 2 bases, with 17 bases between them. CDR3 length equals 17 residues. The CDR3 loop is CASSLTDKRATNEKLFF. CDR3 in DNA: TGTGCCAGCTCACTTACGGACAAGCGGGCGACTAATGAAAAACTGTTTTTT.

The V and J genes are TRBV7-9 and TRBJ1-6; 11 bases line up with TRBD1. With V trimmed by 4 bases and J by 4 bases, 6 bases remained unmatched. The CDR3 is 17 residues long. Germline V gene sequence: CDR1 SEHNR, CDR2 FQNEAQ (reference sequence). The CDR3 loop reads CASSSRDRGNYNSPLHF. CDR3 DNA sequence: TGTGCCAGCAGCTCCCGGGACAGGGGGAATTATAATTCACCCCTCCACTTT.

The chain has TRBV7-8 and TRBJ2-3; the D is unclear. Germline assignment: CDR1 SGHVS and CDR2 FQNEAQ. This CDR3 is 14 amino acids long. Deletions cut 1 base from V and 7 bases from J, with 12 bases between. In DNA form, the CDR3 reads TGTGCCAGCAGCTTAGGAGGCACTGGAAATACGCAGTATTTT. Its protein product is CASSLGGTGNTQYF.

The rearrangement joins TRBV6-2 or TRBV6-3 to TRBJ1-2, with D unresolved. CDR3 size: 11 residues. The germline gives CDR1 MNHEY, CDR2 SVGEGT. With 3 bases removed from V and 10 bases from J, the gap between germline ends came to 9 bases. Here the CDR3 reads CASSYGPYYTF. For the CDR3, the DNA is TGTGCCAGCAGTTATGGGCCCTACTACACCTTC.

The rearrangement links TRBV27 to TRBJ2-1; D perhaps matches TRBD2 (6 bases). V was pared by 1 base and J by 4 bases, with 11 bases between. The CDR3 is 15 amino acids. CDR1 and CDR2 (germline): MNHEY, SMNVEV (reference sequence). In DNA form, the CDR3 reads TGTGCCAGCAGTTTATTTCTAGCGAATTACAATGAGCAGTTCTTC. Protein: CASSLFLANYNEQFF.

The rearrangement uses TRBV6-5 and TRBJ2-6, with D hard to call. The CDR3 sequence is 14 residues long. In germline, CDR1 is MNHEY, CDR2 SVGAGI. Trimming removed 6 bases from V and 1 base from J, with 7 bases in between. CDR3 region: CASSPSSGANVLTF. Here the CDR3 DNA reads TGTGCCAGCAGCCCGTCTTCTGGGGCCAACGTCCTGACTTTC.

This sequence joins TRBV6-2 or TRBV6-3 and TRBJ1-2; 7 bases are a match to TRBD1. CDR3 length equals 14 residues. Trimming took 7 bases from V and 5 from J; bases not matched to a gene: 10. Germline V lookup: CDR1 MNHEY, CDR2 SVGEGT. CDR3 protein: CASTPLRGPYGYTF. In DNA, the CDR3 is TGTGCCAGCACCCCATTAAGGGGGCCATATGGCTACACCTTC.

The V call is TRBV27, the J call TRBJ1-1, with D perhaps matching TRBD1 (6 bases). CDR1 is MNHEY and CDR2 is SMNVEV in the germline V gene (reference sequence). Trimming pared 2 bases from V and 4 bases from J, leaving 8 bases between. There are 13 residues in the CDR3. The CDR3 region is CASSLQGRTEAFF. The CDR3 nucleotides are TGTGCCAGCAGTTTACAGGGGCGCACTGAAGCTTTCTTT.